Described below is a single TCR beta chain sequence and its context. The data stem from a study of blood T cell repertoires in COVID-19. Overall study: PBMCs, B-cell-depleted T cells, or T cells were the source of the cDNA or gDNA that made up the material.

Libraries were prepared by immunoSEQ multiplex PCR; TCRdb keeps only in-frame clonotypes and omits some of them. This table holds about 47,000 clones, approximately 71% found once. This TCR derives from a man older than 75 with acute or convalescent COVID-19. Sample: peripheral blood.

The CDR3 DNA is TGCGCCAGCAGCCAAGCAGAAGGCGGCTCCTACAATGAGCAGTTCTTC. This gives the protein CASSQAEGGSYNEQFF. The chain recombines TRBV4-3 with TRBJ2-1, with D uncertain. Trimming left V 1 base short and J 0 bases short, with 10 bases between. The length of the CDR3 is 16 residues. CDR1 and CDR2 (germline): LGHNA, YSLEER.